The 3 T cell receptor beta chains listed next were all sequenced from one sample in a study of blood T cell repertoires in COVID-19. Method: immunoSEQ multiplex PCR; TCRdb's copy keeps in-frame clones and lacks some. The repertoire consists of roughly 25,000 clones, with about 90% occurring once and the leading ten covering approximately 30%. Sequences were obtained from peripheral blood. These receptors were obtained from a man aged 65 to 79 with active COVID-19.

This sequence joins TRBV13 and TRBJ1-4, with TRBD1 as a possible D gene (6 bases). The germline V and J ends were trimmed by 3 bases and 7 bases, with 6 bases remaining between them. The CDR3 covers 12 residues. The germline V gene encodes CDR1 PRHDT and CDR2 FYEKMQ (reference sequence). DNA of the CDR3: TGTGCCAGCAGCTTCAGGGGTGAAAAACTGTTTTTT. Protein sequence: CASSFRGEKLFF.

The rearrangement links TRBV7-6 to TRBJ1-2, with 7 bases aligning to TRBD1. In germline, CDR1 is SGHVS, CDR2 FNYEAQ. The CDR3 consists of 13 residues. V lost 3 bases to trimming and J lost 7 bases; unmatched junction nucleotides: 5. CDR3 nucleotide sequence: TGTGCCAGCAGCTTCACAGGGGTGGGTGGCTACACCTTC. It encodes CASSFTGVGGYTF.

The chain joins TRBV2 to TRBJ2-5; 11 nucleotides match TRBD2. The germline gives CDR1 SNHLY, CDR2 FYNNEI. Trimming cost V 7 bases and J 4 bases; bases outside gene matches: 5. This CDR3 region has 14 residues. Written as DNA, the CDR3 is TGTGCCAGCAAGCGACTAGCGGGAATAGAGACCCAGTACTTC. This encodes CASKRLAGIETQYF.